This T cell receptor (beta chain) was sequenced for a study of OX40 agonist ivuxolimab in advanced cancers. Overall study context: Two cutaneous melanoma patients and one hepatocellular carcinoma patient, three in all, had partial responses. Study conclusions and caveats: At 0.1-3.0 mg/kg, partial responders had clonal expansion among the lowest observed.

Measured with immunoSEQ multiplex PCR; TCRdb has only the in-frame clones, and not every one. The sample has more than 50,000 clones; roughly 83% are singletons. Details on this clone: The antigen remains undetermined.

Autoimmune disease history or systemic immunosuppression barred patients. The CDR3 has 17 residues. The ends lost 5 bases at V and 8 bases at J; junction bases unmatched: 17. The germline V gene has CDR1 MDHEN and CDR2 SYDVKM. This clonotype was obtained from an adult with an advanced solid tumor such as melanoma, head and neck, liver or kidney cancer. This material consisted of CD4+ or CD8+ T cells sorted from blood, taken in a trial of the OX40 agonist ivuxolimab. V is TRBV28 and J is TRBJ2-4, with 8 bases fitting TRBD1. CDR3 in amino acids: CASSRTGSISRRDIQYF. CDR3 sequence (DNA): TGTGCCAGCAGTAGGACAGGGTCTATATCGAGGAGAGACATTCAGTACTTC. Full variable domain (rest looked up from reference TRBV28 and TRBJ2-4): DVKVTQSSRYLVKRTGEKVFLECVQDMDHENMFWYRQDPGLGLRLIYFSYDVKMKEKGDIPEGYSVSREKKERFSLILESASTNQTSMYLCASSRTGSISRRDIQYFGAGTRLSVL.